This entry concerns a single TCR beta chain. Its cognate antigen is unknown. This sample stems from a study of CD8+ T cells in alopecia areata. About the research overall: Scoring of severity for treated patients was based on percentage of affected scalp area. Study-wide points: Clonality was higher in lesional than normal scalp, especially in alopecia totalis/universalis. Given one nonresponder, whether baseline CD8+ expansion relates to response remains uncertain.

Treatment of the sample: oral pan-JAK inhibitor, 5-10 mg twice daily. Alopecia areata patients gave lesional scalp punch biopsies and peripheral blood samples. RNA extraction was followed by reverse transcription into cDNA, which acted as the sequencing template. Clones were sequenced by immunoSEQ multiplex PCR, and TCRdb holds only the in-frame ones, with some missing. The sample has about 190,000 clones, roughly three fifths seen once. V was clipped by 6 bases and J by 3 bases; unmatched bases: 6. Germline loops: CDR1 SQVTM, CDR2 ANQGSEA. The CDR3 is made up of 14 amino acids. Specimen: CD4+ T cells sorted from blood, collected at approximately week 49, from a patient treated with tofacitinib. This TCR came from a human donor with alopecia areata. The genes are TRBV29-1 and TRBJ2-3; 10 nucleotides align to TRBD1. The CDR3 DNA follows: TGCAGCGTGGCCGGGACAGGGGAAACAGATACGCAGTATTTT. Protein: CSVAGTGETDTQYF.